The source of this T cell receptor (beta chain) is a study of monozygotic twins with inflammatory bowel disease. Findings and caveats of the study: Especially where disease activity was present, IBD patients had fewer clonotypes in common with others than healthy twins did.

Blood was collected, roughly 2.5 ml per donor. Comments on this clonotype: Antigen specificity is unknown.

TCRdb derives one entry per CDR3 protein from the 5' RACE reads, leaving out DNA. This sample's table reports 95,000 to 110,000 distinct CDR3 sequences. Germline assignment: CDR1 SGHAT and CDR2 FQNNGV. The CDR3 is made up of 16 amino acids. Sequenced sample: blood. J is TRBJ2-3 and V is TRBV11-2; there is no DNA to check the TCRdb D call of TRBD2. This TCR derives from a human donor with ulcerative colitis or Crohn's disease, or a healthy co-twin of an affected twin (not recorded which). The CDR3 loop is CASNLLAGGSPDTQYF.